This T cell receptor (beta chain) appears in the sequencing data of a study of blood T cell repertoires in COVID-19. As for the study in general: Both acute and convalescent COVID-19 samples were obtained from the United States, Italy and Spain.

Germline assignment: CDR1 SNHLY and CDR2 FYNNEI. The length of the CDR3 is 14 residues. V trimming: 8 bases; J trimming: 7 bases; junction bases outside the gene matches: 12. Assay: immunoSEQ multiplex PCR; the TCRdb copy retains only in-frame clones and omits some. Of 37,000 or so clones detected, approximately 87% appear once; the ten largest clones hold 9% to 13%. In this sample, this clone turned up once. This clonotype was obtained from a man in his 70s with acute or convalescent COVID-19. This chain joins TRBV2 and TRBJ2-7; 9 bases line up with TRBD2. Sequenced sample: peripheral blood. Written as DNA, the CDR3 is TGTGCCAGCGAGCCGGGACTAGCAGTCCGTGAGCAGTACTTC. Translated: CASEPGLAVREQYF.